This entry concerns a single T cell receptor beta chain. The CDR3 has 12 amino acids. The V end lost 6 bases, the J end lost 2 bases, and 11 bases lay between the germline ends. CDR1 GTSNPN and CDR2 SVGIG come from the germline V gene (reference sequence). The entry originates in a study of T cell changes during pregnancy in multiple sclerosis. The data were produced by immunoSEQ multiplex PCR, yet TCRdb's version contains in-frame clones alone and is incomplete. The table records 45,000 to 60,000 clones, more than 90% of them present only once. This specimen was peripheral blood, taken after pregnancy. This sequence joins TRBV30 and TRBJ2-7; D is possibly TRBD1 (6 bases). This TCR came from a female donor in good health, enrolled as a control in a pregnancy study. CDR3 in amino acids: CACNRGTYEQYF. In DNA form, the CDR3 reads TGTGCCTGTAATAGGGGGACCTACGAGCAGTACTTC.